This T cell receptor beta chain was identified in a study of blood T cell repertoires in COVID-19. Study context: The cDNA or gDNA used as material had been derived from T cells, B-cell-depleted T cells, or PBMCs.

Original processing notes: From reference gene primer amplification, estimates of nucleated cell counts were derived. Repertoires were generated with immunoSEQ multiplex PCR, while TCRdb's copy carries only in-frame clones and drops some. V, J and clone size derive from that table, while D and trimming were established from the DNA sequence. The sample includes around 200,000 clones, more than 70% seen only once; the top ten take roughly 8.7%. This CDR3 contains 15 residues. Looked up from germline, CDR1 is MNHNY and CDR2 is SVGAGI (reference sequence). V dropped 6 bases and J dropped 0 bases, with 14 bases sitting between them.

Specimen: peripheral blood. The clonotype originates from a man aged 40-55 years with active or convalescent COVID-19. The gene calls are TRBV6-6 and TRBJ2-5; D is perhaps TRBD1 (5 bases). The CDR3 spells CASRNPTAYQETQYF. CDR3 sequence (DNA): TGTGCCAGCAGGAACCCGACAGCGTACCAAGAGACCCAGTACTTC.